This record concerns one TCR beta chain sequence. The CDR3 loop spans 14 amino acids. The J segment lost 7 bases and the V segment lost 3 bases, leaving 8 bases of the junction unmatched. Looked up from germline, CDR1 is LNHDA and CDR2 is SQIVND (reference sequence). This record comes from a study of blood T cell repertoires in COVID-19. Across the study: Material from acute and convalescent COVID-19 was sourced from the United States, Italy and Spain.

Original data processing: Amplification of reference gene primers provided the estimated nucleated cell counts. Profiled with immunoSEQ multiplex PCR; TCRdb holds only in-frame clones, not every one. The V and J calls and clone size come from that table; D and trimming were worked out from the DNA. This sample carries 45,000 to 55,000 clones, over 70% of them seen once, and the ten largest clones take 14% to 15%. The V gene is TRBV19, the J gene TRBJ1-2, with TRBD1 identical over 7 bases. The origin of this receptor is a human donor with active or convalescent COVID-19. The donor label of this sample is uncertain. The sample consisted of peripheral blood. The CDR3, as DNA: TGTGCCAGTAGTATCGGGACAGCCGGGCTTGGCTACACCTTC. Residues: CASSIGTAGLGYTF.